The rows below give T cell receptor beta chains drawn from one sample of a study of Ad26.COV2.S vaccination and SARS-CoV-2 variants. Data came from immunoSEQ multiplex PCR; TCRdb stores just in-frame clones and leaves some out. This sample has over 400,000 clones, with 90% found just once. The source was peripheral blood, collected in a trial of Ad26.COV2.S vaccine versus placebo. Receptors originate from a person aged 18-60 years who received the Ad26.COV2.S COVID-19 vaccine or a placebo. The CDR3 runs from the conserved cysteine through the conserved F or W. The order of the fields is D gene, V gene, CDR3 length, J gene, clone size, CDR3 protein, CDR3 DNA. D genes are given only for firm matches. Clone sizes are given selectively: once, few, many, or a class where the clone is expanded.

.	TRBV4-3	17	TRBJ1-6	.	CASSQVRTRALNSPLHF	TGCGCCAGCAGCCAAGTCCGAACACGTGCTCTTAATTCACCCCTCCACTTT
.	TRBV29-1	11	TRBJ2-7	.	CSVGHLLEQYF	TGCAGCGTGGGACACCTTCTCGAGCAGTACTTC
.	TRBV27	13	TRBJ2-7	.	CASSLRPYYEQYF	TGTGCCAGCAGTCTCAGGCCGTACTACGAGCAGTACTTC
.	TRBV7-8	14	TRBJ1-5	.	CASSNFDGNQPQHF	TGTGCCAGCAGCAATTTTGACGGCAATCAGCCCCAGCATTTT
.	TRBV18	15	TRBJ2-5	.	CASSPGKGLQETQYF	TGTGCCAGCTCACCAGGGAAAGGGCTCCAAGAGACCCAGTACTTC
.	TRBV18	16	TRBJ1-1	.	CASSPISGTVNTEAFF	TGTGCCAGCTCACCAATATCCGGGACGGTAAACACTGAAGCTTTCTTT
.	TRBV7-2	15	TRBJ1-6	.	CASSLVVGPDSPLHF	TGTGCCAGCAGCTTAGTGGTAGGCCCCGATTCACCCCTCCACTTT
TRBD1	TRBV10-3	14	TRBJ1-5	.	CAISATGGNQPQHF	TGTGCCATCAGTGCGACAGGGGGCAATCAGCCCCAGCATTTT
.	TRBV7-3	17	TRBJ2-3	.	CASSPNPPGTISDTQYF	TGTGCCAGCAGCCCCAACCCCCCAGGGACGATCTCAGATACGCAGTATTTT
TRBD1	TRBV4-3	14	TRBJ2-7	.	CASSQRTGSYEQYF	TGCGCCAGCAGCCAACGGACAGGGTCCTACGAGCAGTACTTC
.	TRBV9	16	TRBJ2-3	once	CASSVAAGSHTDTQYF	TGTGCCAGCAGCGTAGCGGCGGGGAGCCACACAGATACGCAGTATTTT
.	TRBV11-3	17	TRBJ2-6	once	CASSLSSWGTGANVLTF	TGTGCCAGCAGCTTATCTTCATGGGGGACTGGGGCCAACGTCCTGACTTTC
.	TRBV7-9	16	TRBJ2-3	.	CASSLALSPSTDTQYF	TGTGCCAGCAGCTTAGCGCTTAGTCCTAGCACAGATACGCAGTATTTT
TRBD1	TRBV24-1	17	TRBJ2-2	.	CATSDPGQGQNTGELFF	TGTGCCACCAGTGACCCCGGACAGGGGCAGAACACCGGGGAGCTGTTTTTT
TRBD2	TRBV6-4	15	TRBJ2-3	.	CASSDTSGATDTQYF	TGTGCCAGCAGTGATACTAGCGGGGCAACAGATACGCAGTATTTT
.	TRBV7-8	16	TRBJ2-1	.	CASSLGPLGVRDEQFF	TGTGCCAGCAGCTTGGGGCCCCTAGGGGTACGCGATGAGCAGTTCTTC
.	TRBV20-1	16	TRBJ1-5	once	CSASHRGVTINQPQHF	TGCAGTGCTAGTCATCGGGGGGTAACTATTAATCAGCCCCAGCATTTT
.	TRBV12-5	16	TRBJ2-2	.	CASGLQRGANTGELFF	TGTGCTAGTGGTTTGCAACGGGGCGCGAACACCGGGGAGCTGTTTTTT
.	TRBV6-1	13	TRBJ1-1	.	CASSEWRGLVAFF	TGTGCCAGCAGTGAATGGCGGGGGCTTGTAGCTTTCTTT
.	TRBV28	12	TRBJ1-4	.	CASRSTNEKLFF	TGTGCCAGCAGAAGTACTAATGAAAAACTGTTTTTT
.	TRBV21-1	23	TRBJ2-3	once	CASSKATSGRDTTQTDCTDTQYF	TGTGCCAGCAGCAAAGCCACTAGCGGGAGGGATACCACCCAGACCGACTGCACAGATACGCAGTATTTT
.	TRBV9	14	TRBJ2-1	.	CASSVAGIYNEQFF	TGTGCCAGCAGCGTAGCGGGAATATACAATGAGCAGTTCTTC
.	TRBV19	14	TRBJ1-5	.	CASKGGYSNQPQHF	TGTGCCAGTAAGGGGGGATATAGCAATCAGCCCCAGCATTTT
.	TRBV2	14	TRBJ2-7	once	CASSEELGSYEQYF	TGTGCCAGCAGTGAGGAACTAGGGTCCTACGAGCAGTACTTC
.	TRBV19	20	TRBJ2-6	.	CASTLGEVGDRNSGANVLTF	TGTGCCAGTACCCTGGGGGAGGTAGGGGACAGAAACTCTGGGGCCAACGTCCTGACTTTC
.	TRBV9	15	TRBJ2-2	.	CASSVAREGTGELFF	TGTGCCAGCAGCGTAGCTCGGGAAGGCACCGGGGAGCTGTTTTTT
.	TRBV15	15	TRBJ2-2	.	CAIESDRVNTGELFF	TGTGCCATCGAGTCGGACAGAGTTAACACCGGGGAGCTGTTTTTT
.	TRBV5-4	14	TRBJ2-5	.	CASSLPRVQETQYF	TGTGCCAGCAGCTTGCCCAGGGTCCAAGAGACCCAGTACTTC
TRBD2	TRBV9	15	TRBJ2-1	.	CASSVGLAETNEQFF	TGTGCCAGCAGCGTAGGCCTAGCGGAAACCAATGAGCAGTTCTTC
TRBD2	TRBV6-4	16	TRBJ2-1	.	CASSGLAGGGSNEQFF	TGTGCCAGCAGCGGACTAGCGGGAGGAGGGTCCAATGAGCAGTTCTTC
.	TRBV28	11	TRBJ1-2	.	CASGSGYGYTF	TGTGCCAGCGGCTCAGGATATGGCTACACCTTC
.	TRBV24-1	19	TRBJ2-2	.	CATSDLFGGALTNTGELFF	TGTGCCACCAGTGATTTGTTCGGAGGAGCACTAACGAACACCGGGGAGCTGTTTTTT
.	TRBV9	15	TRBJ2-5	.	CASSVAGLLKETQYF	TGTGCCAGCAGCGTAGCTGGGCTACTCAAAGAGACCCAGTACTTC
.	TRBV29-1	11	TRBJ2-2	once	CSAQGPGELFF	TGCAGCGCTCAGGGTCCCGGGGAGCTGTTTTTT
.	TRBV19	14	TRBJ2-7	.	CASSTSTATYEQYF	TGTGCCAGTAGTACCTCGACTGCTACCTACGAGCAGTACTTC
TRBD1	TRBV6-5	16	TRBJ2-5	.	CASSYSPGQHQETQYF	TGTGCCAGCAGTTACTCGCCGGGACAGCACCAAGAGACCCAGTACTTC
.	TRBV5-1	14	TRBJ1-1	.	CASSLWGAPTEAFF	TGCGCCAGCAGCTTGTGGGGGGCGCCCACTGAAGCTTTCTTT
.	TRBV27	13	TRBJ2-7	.	CASSFFSSTTQYF	TGTGCCAGCAGTTTCTTCAGTTCTACGACGCAGTACTTC
TRBD1	TRBV2	13	TRBJ2-7	.	CASIRDRDYEQYF	TGTGCCAGCATCCGGGACAGGGACTACGAGCAGTACTTC
.	TRBV5-6	15	TRBJ1-1	few	CASSYGGRGNTEAFF	TGTGCCAGCAGCTACGGGGGGCGGGGCAACACTGAAGCTTTCTTT
TRBD2	TRBV9	16	TRBJ2-1	.	CASSTTLRGGYNEQFF	TGTGCCAGCAGCACTACCCTCCGGGGGGGCTACAATGAGCAGTTCTTC
.	TRBV5-5	13	TRBJ2-7	.	CASSSRISGEQYF	TGTGCCAGCAGCTCCAGAATCTCGGGCGAGCAGTACTTC
.	TRBV6-6	13	TRBJ2-5	.	CASSPAFQETQYF	TGTGCCAGCAGTCCCGCGTTTCAAGAGACCCAGTACTTC
.	TRBV14	17	TRBJ2-7	.	CASSPSGVADRSYEQYF	TGTGCCAGCAGCCCTAGCGGTGTTGCGGACAGGTCCTACGAGCAGTACTTC
.	TRBV28	15	TRBJ1-5	.	CASSPWTPSNQPQHF	TGTGCCAGCAGTCCTTGGACACCGAGCAATCAGCCCCAGCATTTT
TRBD2	TRBV7-2	16	TRBJ2-7	once	CASSFSGTSGRYEQYF	TGTGCCAGCAGCTTTTCCGGGACTAGCGGGAGGTACGAGCAGTACTTC
TRBD2	TRBV10-3	15	TRBJ2-1	.	CAISGMSSGDNEQFF	TGTGCCATCAGTGGTATGTCTAGCGGGGACAATGAGCAGTTCTTC
.	TRBV19	12	TRBJ1-2	.	CASHLNQGGYTF	TGTGCCAGTCACTTGAACCAGGGCGGCTACACCTTC
.	TRBV5-1	14	TRBJ2-1	.	CASSLELLRTIPFF	TGCGCCAGCAGCTTGGAGTTATTGCGGACTATTCCGTTCTTC
.	TRBV19	16	TRBJ2-2	.	CASRSDLGGVPGELFF	TGTGCCAGTAGGTCGGACCTCGGAGGGGTACCCGGGGAGCTGTTTTTT
.	TRBV19	13	TRBJ2-5	once	CASSFRQAETQYF	TGTGCCAGTAGTTTCCGCCAGGCAGAGACCCAGTACTTC
TRBD2	TRBV6-2/TRBV6-3	13	TRBJ2-4	.	CASSYREGRVQYF	TGTGCCAGCAGTTACCGGGAGGGCCGGGTTCAGTACTTC
TRBD2	TRBV10-3	14	TRBJ2-5	.	CAISPGLAGETQYF	TGTGCCATCAGCCCGGGACTAGCGGGAGAGACCCAGTACTTC
.	TRBV9	15	TRBJ1-3	.	CASSVQGGSGNTIYF	TGTGCCAGCAGCGTACAGGGTGGTTCTGGAAACACCATATATTTT
TRBD1	TRBV2	14	TRBJ2-5	.	CASRMGTGSATQYF	TGTGCCAGCAGGATGGGGACAGGGAGTGCCACCCAGTACTTC
.	TRBV28	12	TRBJ1-5	.	CASSEQGRPQHF	TGTGCCAGCAGCGAGCAGGGGCGGCCCCAGCATTTT
TRBD2	TRBV20-1	16	TRBJ2-1	.	CSASGSSGSSYNEQFF	TGCAGTGCTAGTGGTTCTAGCGGGAGCTCATACAATGAGCAGTTCTTC
.	TRBV28	18	TRBJ2-3	.	CASSFPGLSIGSTDTQYF	TGTGCCAGCAGTTTCCCGGGGTTAAGTATTGGGAGCACAGATACGCAGTATTTT